Presented here are 27 T cell receptor beta chains from one specimen sequenced in a study of beta chain features in type 1 diabetes. Reverse transcription of all isolated RNA meant that expressed TCRB transcripts were sequenced. TCRdb keeps only in-frame clones here, not all; method: immunoSEQ multiplex PCR. The table lists fewer than 200,000 clones, under 9.5% of them singletons. The sample taken for sequencing was central memory CD4+ T cells from blood. The receptors were gathered from a man aged 18 to 30 in good health.

This clone was observed a few times. V usage is TRBV27 and J usage is TRBJ2-7, with TRBD2 identical over 8 bases. From germline, CDR1 is MNHEY and CDR2 SMNVEV (reference sequence). The CDR3 totals 13 residues. V shed 7 bases and J 2 bases; nucleotides not matched to a gene: 4. CDR3 amino acids: CASIKRGTYEQYF. The CDR3 coding sequence is TGTGCCAGCATAAAGCGGGGGACCTACGAGCAGTACTTC.

This chain connects TRBV29-1 to TRBJ1-2; 12 nucleotides align to TRBD1. The germline V gene has CDR1 SQVTM and CDR2 ANQGSEA. The CDR3 sequence is 13 residues long. J gave up 8 bases and V 4 bases, and 5 bases lay outside the gene matches. The CDR3 is CSVGDRGLQGYTF. The CDR3 DNA sequence: TGCAGCGTTGGGGACAGGGGGCTTCAGGGCTACACCTTC.

The chain links TRBV19 to TRBJ2-5; 7 positions match TRBD1. CDR3 length: 14 residues. Germline V gene data show CDR1 as LNHDA and CDR2 as SQIVND (reference sequence). V shed 2 bases, J shed 5 bases, and the junction held 5 bases outside the gene matches. Written as DNA, the CDR3 is TGTGCCAGTAGTATATCGACAGGGTTGGAGACCCAGTACTTC. Translating gives CASSISTGLETQYF.

V and J are TRBV18 and TRBJ2-2; no firm D call. V lost 3 bases, J lost 4 bases, and 6 bases lay in between. CDR3 length equals 13 residues. CDR1 and CDR2 from the germline V gene are KGHSH and LQKENI. For the CDR3, the DNA is TGTGCCAGCTCACCCGTCGGCACCGGGGAGCTGTTTTTT. Translation gives CASSPVGTGELFF.

This clone showed up just a few times. The chain has TRBV7-2 and TRBJ2-1, with D tentatively TRBD1 (5 bases). V was trimmed by 5 bases and J by 15 bases, leaving 20 bases between them. CDR1 is SGHTA and CDR2 is FQGNSA in the germline V gene. The CDR3 is 13 residues long. CDR3 nucleotide sequence: TGTGCCAGCAGCGCAAATCAGGGTCTGGGGCGGTTCTTC. It encodes CASSANQGLGRFF.

This clone was counted only a few times. In the same sample, other DNA sequences code for this CDR3. This chain uses TRBV7-9 with TRBJ1-3; possibly TRBD1 for D (5 bases). The CDR3 length is 14 residues. CDR1 SEHNR and CDR2 FQNEAQ come from the germline V gene (reference sequence). V lost 4 bases and J 1 base, leaving 8 bases between the germline ends. In DNA form, the CDR3 reads TGTGCCAGCAGCTCAGGGAGGTCTGGAAACACCATATATTTT. Translation gives CASSSGRSGNTIYF. Drawing the rest from reference TRBV7-9 and TRBJ1-3, the complete variable domain is DTGVSQNPRHKITKRGQNVTFRCDPISEHNRLYWYRQTLGQGPEFLTYFQNEAQLEKSRLLSDRFSAERPKGSFSTLEIQRTEQGDSAMYLCASSSGRSGNTIYFGEGSWLTVV.

A few counts support this clone. The sample contains more than one DNA sequence encoding this CDR3. The chain carries TRBV5-1 and TRBJ1-5, with D unresolved. This CDR3 has 14 residues. The V gene's germline CDR1 is SGHRS and CDR2 YFSETQ. V lost 0 bases to trimming and J lost 2 bases, with 6 bases between them. The CDR3 loop reads CASSLEGGNQPQHF. Written as DNA, the CDR3 is TGCGCCAGCAGCTTGGAGGGAGGCAATCAGCCCCAGCATTTT.

This clone was picked up a small number of times. V usage is TRBV5-4 and J usage is TRBJ1-2, with D possibly TRBD1 on 5 matching bases. Germline values: CDR1 SGHNT, CDR2 YYREEE (reference sequence). The V end lost 2 bases, the J end lost 6 bases, and 8 bases lay between the germline ends. This CDR3 contains 12 residues. The CDR3 nucleotides read TGTGCCAGCAGCTTTGGACATGATGGCTACACCTTC. Translating gives CASSFGHDGYTF.

The chain links TRBV5-6 to TRBJ2-5; D might be TRBD1 (6 bases). The CDR3 spans 15 residues. V was clipped by 4 bases and J by 5 bases, with 18 bases between them. Germline V gives CDR1 SGHDT, CDR2 YYEEEE. The CDR3 DNA reads as TGTGCCAGCAGCGGATACAGGGCCCTGAGTGAGACCCAGTACTTC. Translation gives CASSGYRALSETQYF.

This clone was recorded many times. The chain couples TRBV28 to TRBJ1-2; 7 bases align to TRBD1. Trimming at V came to 5 bases and at J to 10 bases, leaving 10 bases not matched to a gene. CDR1 MDHEN and CDR2 SYDVKM come from the germline V gene. CDR3 length equals 13 residues. CDR3 bases: TGTGCCAGCAGTACCACAGGGGTGTGGGACTACACCTTC. Its translation is CASSTTGVWDYTF.

A few counts support this clone. The chain has TRBV7-2 and TRBJ2-3, with D uncertain. From germline, CDR1 is SGHTA and CDR2 FQGNSA. The CDR3 has 15 residues. V was shortened by 4 bases and J by 0 bases, with 11 bases between the two germline ends. The CDR3 here is CASSSPTMSTDTQYF. For the CDR3, the DNA is TGTGCCAGCAGCTCGCCGACAATGAGCACAGATACGCAGTATTTT.

The V and J genes are TRBV18 and TRBJ1-1; unclear D gene. The length of the CDR3 is 15 residues. Germline values: CDR1 KGHSH, CDR2 LQKENI. V was cut by 4 bases and J by 1 base, with 13 bases left in between. The CDR3 here is CASSRSTTRNTEAFF. CDR3 nucleotides: TGTGCCAGCTCACGCTCGACTACACGGAACACTGAAGCTTTCTTT. Filled out from reference TRBV18 and TRBJ1-1, the complete variable domain reads NAGVMQNPRHLVRRRGQEARLRCSPMKGHSHVYWYRQLPEEGLKFMVYLQKENIIDESGMPKERFSAEFPKEGPSILRIQQVVRGDSAAYFCASSRSTTRNTEAFFGQGTRLTVV.

A few counts support this clone. The chain recombines TRBV7-6 with TRBJ1-2; D is ambiguous. Trimming cost V 5 bases and J 5 bases, with 15 bases left between them. The CDR3 spans 14 residues. Germline CDR1 SGHVS, CDR2 FNYEAQ. The CDR3 DNA is TGTGCCAGCAGCGCCGCGACAAGAAGTTATGGCTACACCTTC. This sequence encodes CASSAATRSYGYTF.

CDR3 region: CASSLESGHNEQFF. The CDR3 bases are TGTGCCAGCAGCTTAGAGTCTGGGCACAATGAGCAGTTCTTC. V gene TRBV7-9 combines with J gene TRBJ2-1; no firm D call. Trimming took 1 base from V and 5 from J, leaving 9 bases between them. Germline-derived CDR1 and CDR2 are SEHNR and FQNEAQ (reference sequence). The CDR3 sequence is 14 residues long.

The genes are TRBV29-1 and TRBJ1-5; tentatively, D is TRBD1 (5 bases). Trimming removed 5 bases from V and 0 bases from J, with 11 bases in between. From germline, CDR1 is SQVTM and CDR2 ANQGSEA. This CDR3 comprises 14 residues. CDR3 sequence reads: CSVTTGNSNQPQHF. Here the CDR3 DNA reads TGCAGCGTTACAACAGGAAATAGCAATCAGCCCCAGCATTTT.

This clone occurred a few times. The genes are TRBV7-2 and TRBJ1-5; TRBD1 might be the D (6 bases). The V gene lost 5 bases and the J gene lost 1 base, with 12 bases spanning the gap. The CDR3 consists of 15 residues. Germline CDR1 and CDR2: SGHTA and FQGNSA. The CDR3 coding sequence is TGTGCCAGCAGCCAAGCGACAGGAAGCAATCAGCCCCAGCATTTT. As protein: CASSQATGSNQPQHF. Complete variable domain (other parts from reference TRBV7-2 and TRBJ1-5): GAGVSQSPSNKVTEKGKDVELRCDPISGHTALYWYRQSLGQGLEFLIYFQGNSAPDKSGLPSDRFSAERTGGSVSTLTIQRTQQEDSAVYLCASSQATGSNQPQHFGDGTRLSIL.

This clone was seen more than once but under ten times. The genes are TRBV7-3 and TRBJ1-1, with D possibly matching TRBD1 (6 bases). The V end lost 5 bases, the J end lost 1 base, and 11 bases lay between the germline ends. Looked up from germline, CDR1 is SGHTA and CDR2 is FQGTGA. CDR3 size: 14 residues. The chain's CDR3 is CASSLGQTNTEAFF. In DNA, the CDR3 is TGTGCCAGCAGCCTTGGACAGACGAACACTGAAGCTTTCTTT. Filled out from reference TRBV7-3 and TRBJ1-1, the complete variable domain reads GAGVSQTPSNKVTEKGKYVELRCDPISGHTALYWYRQSLGQGPEFLIYFQGTGAADDSGLPNDRFFAVRPEGSVSTLKIQRTERGDSAVYLCASSLGQTNTEAFFGQGTRLTVV.

The V and J genes are TRBV7-2 and TRBJ2-7; TRBD2 agrees at 10 bases. Germline trimming cut 5 bases from V and 1 base from J; bases unmatched to any gene: 5. CDR3 size: 15 residues. CDR1 and CDR2 from the germline V gene are SGHTA and FQGNSA. CDR3 sequence: CASSESSGGSYEQYF. The CDR3 nucleotides read TGTGCCAGCAGCGAGAGTAGCGGGGGGTCCTACGAGCAGTACTTC. Filled out from reference TRBV7-2 and TRBJ2-7, the complete variable domain reads GAGVSQSPSNKVTEKGKDVELRCDPISGHTALYWYRQSLGQGLEFLIYFQGNSAPDKSGLPSDRFSAERTGGSVSTLTIQRTQQEDSAVYLCASSESSGGSYEQYFGPGTRLTVT.

The V call is TRBV7-2, the J call TRBJ2-5, with a possible D match to TRBD1 (6 bases). Per germline, CDR1 SGHTA and CDR2 FQGNSA. This CDR3 comprises 13 residues. Trimming stripped 5 bases from V and 4 bases from J, with 11 bases between. The chain's CDR3 is CASSRDRRETQYF. The CDR3, as DNA: TGTGCCAGCAGCCGTGACAGGAGAGAGACCCAGTACTTC. Variable domain in full (rest from reference TRBV7-2 and TRBJ2-5): GAGVSQSPSNKVTEKGKDVELRCDPISGHTALYWYRQSLGQGLEFLIYFQGNSAPDKSGLPSDRFSAERTGGSVSTLTIQRTQQEDSAVYLCASSRDRRETQYFGPGTRLLVL.

The chain has TRBV5-1 and TRBJ2-7; possibly TRBD1 for D (5 bases). V was trimmed by 4 bases and J by 1 base, leaving 18 bases between them. The germline gives CDR1 SGHRS, CDR2 YFSETQ. The CDR3 length is 16 residues. The CDR3 DNA reads TGCGCCAGCAGCCCGGGCGACAGCACCTTATCCTACGAGCAGTACTTC. Translating gives CASSPGDSTLSYEQYF.

The chain employs TRBV11-2 and TRBJ1-1; D is unclear. Germline CDR1 is SGHAT and CDR2 is FQNNGV. The CDR3 is 15 amino acids. Between the trimmed V and J ends, which lost 5 bases and 4 bases, there was a span of 17 bases. CDR3 sequence: CASSDAAGIGTEAFF. Here the CDR3 DNA reads TGTGCCAGCAGCGACGCGGCGGGTATAGGCACTGAAGCTTTCTTT.

This clone has ten or more counts. The chain links TRBV18 to TRBJ2-7; D might be TRBD1 (5 bases). V lost 3 bases and J 11 bases, leaving 17 bases between the germline ends. Germline CDR1 reads KGHSH; CDR2 reads LQKENI. CDR3 length equals 13 residues. The CDR3 DNA reads as TGTGCCAGCTCACCGAATTCGGAGATAGGGGAGTACTTC. Protein: CASSPNSEIGEYF.

This clone turned up a few times. The rearrangement uses TRBV28 and TRBJ2-5; D is ambiguous. V was pared by 4 bases and J by 2 bases, with 14 bases between. The CDR3 has 15 residues. Germline CDR1 is MDHEN and CDR2 is SYDVKM. CDR3: CASSSAGGPQETQYF. CDR3 coding DNA: TGTGCCAGCAGTTCCGCCGGTGGGCCGCAAGAGACCCAGTACTTC.

A few counts support this clone. The V call is TRBV4-3, the J call TRBJ2-1, with 8 bases identical to TRBD2. Germline V gene lookup returns CDR1 LGHNA and CDR2 YSLEER. V trimming: 1 base; J trimming: 4 bases; junction bases outside the gene matches: 9. The CDR3 is 17 amino acids. The CDR3 spells CASSQGAGGGGYNEQFF. The CDR3 bases are TGCGCCAGCAGCCAAGGGGCCGGGGGCGGGGGGTACAATGAGCAGTTCTTC.

This clone has just a few counts. The chain employs TRBV7-9 and TRBJ2-7, with D perhaps matching TRBD2 (5 bases). The germline CDR1 and CDR2 sequences are SEHNR and FQNEAQ (reference sequence). The CDR3 contains 16 residues. V was shortened by 5 bases and J by 3 bases, with 20 bases between the two germline ends. Here the CDR3 DNA reads TGTGCCAGCAGCCCCCGCCCAAAGGGAGACCACTACGAGCAGTACTTC. The encoded protein is CASSPRPKGDHYEQYF. The variable domain in full, completed from reference TRBV7-9 and TRBJ2-7, reads DTGVSQNPRHKITKRGQNVTFRCDPISEHNRLYWYRQTLGQGPEFLTYFQNEAQLEKSRLLSDRFSAERPKGSFSTLEIQRTEQGDSAMYLCASSPRPKGDHYEQYFGPGTRLTVT.

The chain has TRBV5-3 and TRBJ2-5, with 7 positions matching TRBD2. TRBV5-3 qualifies as an ORF whose function is uncertain. V lost 2 bases to trimming and J lost 5 bases; unmatched junction nucleotides: 12. This CDR3 is 16 amino acids long. CDR3 in amino acids: CARSFDCERDSETQYF. For the CDR3, the DNA is TGTGCCAGAAGCTTCGATTGTGAGCGGGACTCCGAGACCCAGTACTTC.

The V and J genes are TRBV5-1 and TRBJ2-3, with D uncertain. The CDR3 contains 15 residues. The ends were cut back, 0 bases at V and 0 bases at J, with 8 bases in the middle. Germline values: CDR1 SGHRS, CDR2 YFSETQ. The CDR3 protein is CASSLGGPSTDTQYF. The CDR3 region has the DNA TGCGCCAGCAGCTTGGGCGGCCCTAGCACAGATACGCAGTATTTT.